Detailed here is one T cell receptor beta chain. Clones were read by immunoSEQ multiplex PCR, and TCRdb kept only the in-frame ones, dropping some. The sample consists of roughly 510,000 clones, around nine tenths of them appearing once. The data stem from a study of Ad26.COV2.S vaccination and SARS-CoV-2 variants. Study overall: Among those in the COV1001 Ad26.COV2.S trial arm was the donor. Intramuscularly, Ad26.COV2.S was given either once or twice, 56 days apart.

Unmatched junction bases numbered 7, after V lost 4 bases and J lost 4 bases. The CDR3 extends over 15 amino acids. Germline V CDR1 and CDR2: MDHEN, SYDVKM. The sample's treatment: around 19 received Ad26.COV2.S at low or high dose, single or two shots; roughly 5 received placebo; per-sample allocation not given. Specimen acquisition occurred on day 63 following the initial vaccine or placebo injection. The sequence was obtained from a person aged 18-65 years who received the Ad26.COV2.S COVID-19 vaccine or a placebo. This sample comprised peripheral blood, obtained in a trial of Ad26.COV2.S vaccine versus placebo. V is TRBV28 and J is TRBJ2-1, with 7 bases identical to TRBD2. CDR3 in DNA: TGTGCCAGCAGTTCCGGCGGGAGTAATTACAATGAGCAGTTCTTC. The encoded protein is CASSSGGSNYNEQFF. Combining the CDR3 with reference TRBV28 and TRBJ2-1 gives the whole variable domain DVKVTQSSRYLVKRTGEKVFLECVQDMDHENMFWYRQDPGLGLRLIYFSYDVKMKEKGDIPEGYSVSREKKERFSLILESASTNQTSMYLCASSSGGSNYNEQFFGPGTRLTVL.